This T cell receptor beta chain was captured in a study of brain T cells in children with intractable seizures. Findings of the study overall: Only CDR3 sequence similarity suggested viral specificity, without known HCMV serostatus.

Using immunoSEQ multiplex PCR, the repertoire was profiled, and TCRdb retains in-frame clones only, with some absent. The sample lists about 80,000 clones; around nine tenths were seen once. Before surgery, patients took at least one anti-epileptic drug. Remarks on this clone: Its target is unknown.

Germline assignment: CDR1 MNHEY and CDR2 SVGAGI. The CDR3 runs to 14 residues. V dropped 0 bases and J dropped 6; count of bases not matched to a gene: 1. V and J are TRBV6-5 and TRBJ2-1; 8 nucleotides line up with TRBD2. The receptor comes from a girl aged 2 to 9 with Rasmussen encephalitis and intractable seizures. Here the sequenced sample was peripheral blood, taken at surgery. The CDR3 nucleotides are TGTGCCAGCAGTTACTCGGGGACTAGCAATGAGCAGTTCTTC. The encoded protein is CASSYSGTSNEQFF.